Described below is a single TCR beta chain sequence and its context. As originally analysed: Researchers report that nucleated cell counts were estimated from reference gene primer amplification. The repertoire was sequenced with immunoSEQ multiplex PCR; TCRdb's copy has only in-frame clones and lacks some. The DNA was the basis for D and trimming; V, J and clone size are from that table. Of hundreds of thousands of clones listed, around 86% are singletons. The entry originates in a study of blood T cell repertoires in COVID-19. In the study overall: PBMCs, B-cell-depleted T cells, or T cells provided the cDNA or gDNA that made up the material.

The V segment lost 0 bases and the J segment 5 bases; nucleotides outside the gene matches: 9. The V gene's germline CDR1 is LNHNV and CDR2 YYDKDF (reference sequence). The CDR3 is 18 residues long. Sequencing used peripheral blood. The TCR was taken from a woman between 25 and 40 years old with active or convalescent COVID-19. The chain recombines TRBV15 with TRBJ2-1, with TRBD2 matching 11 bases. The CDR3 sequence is CATSREWASGRKNNEQFF. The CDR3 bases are TGTGCCACCAGCAGAGAATGGGCTAGCGGGAGGAAGAACAATGAGCAGTTCTTC.